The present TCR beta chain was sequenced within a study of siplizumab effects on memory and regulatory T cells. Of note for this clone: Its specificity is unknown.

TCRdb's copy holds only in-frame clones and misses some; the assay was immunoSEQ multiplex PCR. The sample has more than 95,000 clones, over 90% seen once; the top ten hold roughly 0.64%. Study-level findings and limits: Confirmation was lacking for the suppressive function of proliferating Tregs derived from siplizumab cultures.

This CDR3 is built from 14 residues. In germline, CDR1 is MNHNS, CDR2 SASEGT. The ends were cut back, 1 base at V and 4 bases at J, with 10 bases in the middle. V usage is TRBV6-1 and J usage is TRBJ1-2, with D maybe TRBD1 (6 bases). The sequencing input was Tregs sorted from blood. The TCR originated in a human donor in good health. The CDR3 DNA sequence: TGTGCCAGCAGTGAAGTCTCAGGGGTCTATGGCTACACCTTC. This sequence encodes CASSEVSGVYGYTF.